The next 32 T cell receptor beta chains were all read from a single sample in a study of identical twins. TCRdb analysed the 5' RACE reads with MiXCR anew, one entry per CDR3 protein. The table shows 600,000 to 850,000 distinct CDR3 sequences, with 15% to 20% occurring only once. These data were also filed under a second study, of T cells expressing NK-cell markers.

Sequenced: PBMCs. These receptors all stem from a woman under 30 in good health.

The rearrangement links TRBV11-3 to TRBJ2-2, with D perhaps TRBD2 (6 bases). Germline CDR1 is SGHNT and CDR2 is YENEEA. The CDR3 runs 17 residues. Trimming left V 1 base short and J 1 base short, with 13 bases between. The chain's CDR3 is CASSLAEWRENTGELFF. CDR3 DNA sequence: TGTGCCAGCAGCTTAGCTGAGTGGCGGGAGAACACCGGGGAGCTGTTTTTT.

This clonotype was seen a few times. The V call is TRBV12-3 or TRBV12-4, the J call TRBJ1-2; D remains ambiguous. The V end lost 4 bases, the J end lost 6 bases, and 15 bases lay between the germline ends. This CDR3 has 14 residues. The CDR3 coding sequence is TGTGCCAGCAGTTACACCCCCTACGGCGATGGCTACACCTTC. Its protein product is CASSYTPYGDGYTF.

The rearrangement joins TRBV5-6 to TRBJ2-7; D uncertain. The CDR3 loop spans 12 amino acids. The V gene's germline CDR1 is SGHDT and CDR2 YYEEEE. V lost 4 bases and J lost 4, with 9 bases in between. The CDR3, as DNA: TGTGCCAGCAGCGCAGACGATTACGAGCAGTACTTC. Its protein product is CASSADDYEQYF.

This clonotype was detected a few times. The genes are TRBV5-5 and TRBJ2-1; D remains ambiguous. Germline CDR1 SGHKS, CDR2 YYEKEE (reference sequence). The V gene lost 3 bases and the J gene lost 3 bases, with 10 bases spanning the gap. This CDR3 comprises 14 residues. The CDR3 sequence is CASSCTNGYNEQFF. As DNA, the CDR3 is TGTGCCAGCAGCTGTACGAACGGCTACAATGAGCAGTTCTTC.

J is TRBJ1-6 and V is TRBV5-5; 9 bases are a match to TRBD1. The germline gives CDR1 SGHKS, CDR2 YYEKEE (reference sequence). The ends lost 5 bases at V and 0 bases at J; junction bases unmatched: 6. The CDR3 spans 17 residues. The chain's CDR3 is CASRPDRGSSYNSPLHF. Written as DNA, the CDR3 is TGTGCCAGCAGACCTGACAGGGGGAGCTCCTATAATTCACCCCTCCACTTT.

The chain joins TRBV20-1 to TRBJ1-1, with D unresolved. This CDR3 is built from 13 residues. The V gene lost 6 bases and the J gene lost 0 bases, with 11 bases spanning the gap. Germline-derived CDR1 and CDR2 are DFQATT and SNEGSKA (reference sequence). The chain's CDR3 is CSARTYMNTEAFF. CDR3 bases: TGCAGTGCCAGGACCTACATGAACACTGAAGCTTTCTTT.

This clonotype was observed many times. V gene TRBV5-1 combines with J gene TRBJ1-3, with D perhaps matching TRBD1 (5 bases). Germline CDR1 SGHRS, CDR2 YFSETQ. V lost 0 bases and J 0 bases, leaving 10 bases between the germline ends. The CDR3 is made up of 16 amino acids. The CDR3 reads CASSLGTGHSGNTIYF. CDR3 nucleotides: TGCGCCAGCAGCTTGGGAACAGGCCACTCTGGAAACACCATATATTTT.

In this sample, this clonotype turned up a few times. The chain joins TRBV29-1 to TRBJ2-5; tentative D call: TRBD2 (5 bases). The CDR3 sequence is 13 residues long. With 4 bases removed from V and 5 bases from J, the gap between germline ends came to 14 bases. Per the germline V gene, CDR1 is SQVTM and CDR2 is ANQGSEA. This CDR3 reads CSVVRAAKETQYF. The CDR3 DNA sequence: TGCAGCGTTGTCAGAGCGGCCAAGGAGACCCAGTACTTC. The whole variable domain, filled in from reference TRBV29-1 and TRBJ2-5, reads SAVISQKPSRDICQRGTSLTIQCQVDSQVTMMFWYRQQPGQSLTLIATANQGSEATYESGFVIDKFPISRPNLTFSTLTVSNMSPEDSSIYLCSVVRAAKETQYFGPGTRLLVL.

In DNA, the CDR3 is TGCAGCGTTGTAACCGGTCCCGGGGAGCAGTACTTC. Its translation is CSVVTGPGEQYF. The chain uses TRBV29-1 and TRBJ2-7; no definite D call. Germline CDR1 is SQVTM and CDR2 is ANQGSEA. The CDR3 sequence is 12 residues long. The V gene lost 4 bases and the J gene lost 7 bases, with 14 bases spanning the gap.

This chain joins TRBV12-5 and TRBJ2-7; TRBD2 aligns across 9 bases. Trimming removed 7 bases from V and 7 bases from J; junction bases left unmatched: 14. Germline loops: CDR1 LGHNT, CDR2 FRNRAP. The CDR3 spans 15 residues. The CDR3 is CASAMGVAGGREQYF. Here the CDR3 DNA reads TGTGCTAGTGCCATGGGGGTTGCGGGAGGGCGTGAGCAGTACTTC.

This clonotype was detected only a few times. The chain links TRBV7-9 to TRBJ2-6, with no clear D. Germline assignment: CDR1 SEHNR and CDR2 FQNEAQ (reference sequence). This CDR3 region has 13 residues. Trimming took 8 bases from V and 1 from J, leaving 6 bases between them. In nucleotides, the CDR3 is TGTGCCAGCTACCTTTCTGGGGCCAACGTCCTGACTTTC. Protein: CASYLSGANVLTF.

The chain has TRBV6-1 and TRBJ2-1, with D unresolved. Germline V gene lookup returns CDR1 MNHNS and CDR2 SASEGT. Trimming left V 8 bases short and J 4 bases short, with 18 bases between. This CDR3 comprises 15 residues. CDR3 protein: CASSVGVGLYNEQFF. The DNA for the CDR3 is TGTGCCAGCTCGGTTGGGGTCGGGCTTTACAATGAGCAGTTCTTC.

Regarding this clonotype: One end of the junction is discordant with germline, which a read error may explain. The chain couples TRBV18 to TRBJ2-7; D unresolved. Germline-derived CDR1 and CDR2 are KGHSH and LQKENI. The CDR3 extends over 13 amino acids. CDR3 DNA: TGTGTCAGCTCGCCCGGCTATCCCTACGAGCAGTACTTC. Translating gives CVSSPGYPYEQYF.

This clonotype was seen a few times. J is TRBJ2-7 and V is TRBV11-2; D uncertain. Trimming pared 2 bases from V and 4 bases from J, leaving 12 bases between. Germline CDR1 SGHAT, CDR2 FQNNGV. This CDR3 has 14 residues. Written as DNA, the CDR3 is TGTGCCAGCAGCTTAATGAGTGTTGGGTACGAGCAGTACTTC. Encoded protein: CASSLMSVGYEQYF.

V and J are TRBV5-1 and TRBJ2-7; a possible D gene is TRBD1 (7 bases). The V gene's germline CDR1 is SGHRS and CDR2 YFSETQ. This CDR3 is 15 amino acids long. V lost 0 bases to trimming and J lost 0 bases, with 10 bases between them. The chain's CDR3 is CASSLVQGGSYEQYF. DNA for the CDR3: TGCGCCAGCAGCTTGGTTCAGGGGGGCTCCTACGAGCAGTACTTC.

The chain couples TRBV7-2 to TRBJ2-7; TRBD1 or TRBD2 may be the D gene (5 bases each). V was trimmed by 5 bases and J by 5 bases, leaving 25 bases between them. Germline assignment: CDR1 SGHTA and CDR2 FQGNSA. The CDR3 length is 17 residues. In nucleotides, the CDR3 is TGTGCCAGCAGCCACCCGACTTCCGGGACCACCTTCCACGAGCAGTACTTC. Translated, it gives CASSHPTSGTTFHEQYF.

This clonotype was seen ten or more times. This chain uses TRBV9 with TRBJ1-2; D gene unclear. Germline assignment: CDR1 SGDLS and CDR2 YYNGEE. This CDR3 comprises 13 residues. Trimming removed 0 bases at V and 4 bases at J, with 7 bases between. The DNA of the CDR3 is TGTGCCAGCAGCGTAGGGACCAGCTATGGCTACACCTTC. It translates to CASSVGTSYGYTF.

This chain links TRBV6-2 or TRBV6-3 with TRBJ2-1, with a weak D call TRBD2 (7 bases). CDR1 and CDR2 (germline): MNHEY, SVGEGT. Trimming left V 0 bases short and J 7 bases short, with 13 bases between. This CDR3 comprises 15 residues. DNA of the CDR3: TGTGCCAGCAGTTACTCAGGGGGGGGTCGGAATGAGCAGTTCTTC. Translated: CASSYSGGGRNEQFF.

The CDR3 region is CASRTDRQDPYSGANVLTF. The CDR3 bases are TGTGCCAGCAGAACCGACCGACAGGACCCCTACTCTGGGGCCAACGTCCTGACTTTC. V and J are TRBV11-1 and TRBJ2-6, with D perhaps TRBD1 (6 bases). CDR1 and CDR2 (germline): SGHAT, FQDESV (reference sequence). The V end lost 6 bases, the J end lost 0 bases, and 21 bases lay between the germline ends. This CDR3 has 19 amino acids.

The table lists this clonotype with a few counts. The V gene is TRBV9, the J gene TRBJ2-6; 14 positions agree with TRBD2. Germline trimming cut 3 bases from V and 3 bases from J; bases unmatched to any gene: 8. The CDR3 runs 19 residues. Germline CDR1 is SGDLS and CDR2 is YYNGEE. The CDR3 DNA is TGTGCCAGCAGCGGACCCGGGACTAGCGGGAGTGATGGGGCCAACGTCCTGACTTTC. This encodes CASSGPGTSGSDGANVLTF. Full variable domain (missing parts from reference TRBV9 and TRBJ2-6): DSGVTQTPKHLITATGQRVTLRCSPRSGDLSVYWYQQSLDQGLQFLIQYYNGEERAKGNILERFSAQQFPDLHSELNLSSLELGDSALYFCASSGPGTSGSDGANVLTFGAGSRLTVL.

The chain couples TRBV6-5 to TRBJ1-2; no reliable D call. V lost 0 bases and J 3 bases, leaving 14 bases between the germline ends. The CDR3 sequence is 16 residues long. Per germline, CDR1 MNHEY and CDR2 SVGAGI. In DNA form, the CDR3 reads TGTGCCAGCAGTTACTCGAGGGCAGGTGGAGACTATGGCTACACCTTC. Translating it yields CASSYSRAGGDYGYTF.

This clonotype has just a few counts. The rearrangement uses TRBV27 and TRBJ2-1; D may be TRBD2 (6 bases). Trimming removed 3 bases at V and 7 bases at J, with 16 bases between. The CDR3 covers 15 residues. The germline gives CDR1 MNHEY, CDR2 SMNVEV (reference sequence). CDR3 sequence (DNA): TGTGCCAGCAGTTTGGGTGGGCCACGGGGGAATGAGCAGTTCTTC. Translating it yields CASSLGGPRGNEQFF.

The rearrangement links TRBV6-2 or TRBV6-3 to TRBJ2-7; 10 bases fit TRBD2. Losses at the gene ends were 4 bases for V and 5 bases for J; bases not matched to a gene: 11. From germline, CDR1 is MNHEY and CDR2 SVGEGT. The CDR3 has 16 amino acids. CDR3 loop: CASSLLAGYLIHEQYF. The CDR3 DNA follows: TGTGCCAGCAGTTTACTAGCGGGGTACTTAATCCACGAGCAGTACTTC.

DNA of the CDR3: TGCGCCAGCAGCCTATCAACGAATTCACCCCTCCACTTT. It codes for CASSLSTNSPLHF. The chain uses TRBV5-1 and TRBJ1-6; D ambiguous. The V gene lost 4 bases and the J gene lost 7 bases, with 9 bases spanning the gap. The CDR3 has 13 amino acids. Per the germline V gene, CDR1 is SGHRS and CDR2 is YFSETQ.

The table lists this clonotype with a few counts. V usage is TRBV5-1 and J usage is TRBJ2-1; maybe TRBD1 (5 bases). V lost 6 bases and J 9 bases, leaving 22 bases between the germline ends. Germline assignment: CDR1 SGHRS and CDR2 YFSETQ. The CDR3 contains 15 residues. In DNA, the CDR3 is TGCGCCAGCACCCCCCGCCTGGGGCGTACCGGTGAGCAGTTCTTC. It yields the protein CASTPRLGRTGEQFF.

The chain combines TRBV12-3 or TRBV12-4 with TRBJ2-3; D gene uncertain. Trimming shortened V by 3 bases and J by 2 bases, and 9 bases separated the two germline ends. The CDR3 loop spans 14 amino acids. CDR3 loop: CASSFAGPTDTQYF. The CDR3 DNA reads TGTGCCAGCAGTTTTGCCGGGCCCACAGATACGCAGTATTTT.

The V and J genes are TRBV7-2 and TRBJ2-3; the D is unclear. V was cut by 2 bases and J by 1 base, with 10 bases left in between. This CDR3 comprises 15 residues. Germline lookup yields CDR1 SGHTA and CDR2 FQGNSA. The CDR3: CASSLFTSGTDTQYF. DNA of the CDR3: TGTGCCAGCAGCTTATTCACGAGCGGCACAGATACGCAGTATTTT.

The V and J genes are TRBV11-2 and TRBJ2-1, with D possibly TRBD1 on 5 matching bases. Germline assignment: CDR1 SGHAT and CDR2 FQNNGV. V lost 3 bases to trimming and J lost 1 base, with 25 bases between them. CDR3 length: 20 amino acids. The CDR3 bases are TGTGCCAGCAGCTTTAGGGGCGCGACGTCGGGTCTTCATTCCTACAATGAGCAGTTCTTC. Its protein is CASSFRGATSGLHSYNEQFF.

This clonotype was counted between two and nine times. The CDR3 DNA reads TGCAGTGCTAGTCCAGATACTAATGGCTACACCTTC. Its translation: CSASPDTNGYTF. The V gene is TRBV20-1, the J gene TRBJ1-2, with D unresolved. Germline V gives CDR1 DFQATT, CDR2 SNEGSKA (reference sequence). The CDR3 sequence is 12 residues long. The V gene lost 3 bases and the J gene lost 6 bases, with 11 bases spanning the gap.

The rearrangement links TRBV5-1 to TRBJ2-1, with 8 bases aligning to TRBD2. The germline V gene encodes CDR1 SGHRS and CDR2 YFSETQ. This CDR3 is built from 16 residues. The junction had 9 bases not matched to a gene; V was cut back by 0 bases and J by 7 bases. CDR3 nucleotide sequence: TGCGCCAGCAGCTTGGTAGCGGGAAGAATCTTGAATGAGCAGTTCTTC. It specifies CASSLVAGRILNEQFF.

The V gene is TRBV13, the J gene TRBJ2-3, with 8 positions matching TRBD2. The CDR3 is 21 residues long. V dropped 4 bases and J dropped 0; count of bases not matched to a gene: 21. Per the germline V gene, CDR1 is PRHDT and CDR2 is FYEKMQ (reference sequence). CDR3 in amino acids: CASSSPLSGGQTESSTDTQYF. The CDR3 bases are TGTGCCAGCAGCTCCCCACTGAGCGGGGGCCAGACAGAATCTAGCACAGATACGCAGTATTTT.

The genes are TRBV6-5 and TRBJ2-1; TRBD2 matches at 13 bases. CDR1 MNHEY and CDR2 SVGAGI come from the germline V gene. The CDR3 totals 15 residues. V trimming: 2 bases; J trimming: 8 bases; junction bases outside the gene matches: 3. The CDR3 region is CASSYRTSGSDEQFF. CDR3 coding DNA: TGTGCCAGCAGTTACAGGACTAGCGGGAGCGATGAGCAGTTCTTC.